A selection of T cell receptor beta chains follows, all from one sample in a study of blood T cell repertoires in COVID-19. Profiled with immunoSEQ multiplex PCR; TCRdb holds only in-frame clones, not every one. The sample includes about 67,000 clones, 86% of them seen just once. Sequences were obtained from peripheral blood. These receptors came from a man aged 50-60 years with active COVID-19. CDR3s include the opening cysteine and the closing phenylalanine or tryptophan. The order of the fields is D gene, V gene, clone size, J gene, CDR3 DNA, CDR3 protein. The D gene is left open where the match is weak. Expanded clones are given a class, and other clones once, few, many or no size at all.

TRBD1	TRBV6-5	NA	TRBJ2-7	TGTGCCAGCAGTTACTCAGACCGGGACAGGGGCTCGGAGCAGTACTTC	CASSYSDRDRGSEQYF
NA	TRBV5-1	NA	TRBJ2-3	TGCGCCAGCAGCTTGTTGGCTAGCGGCACAGATACGCAGTATTTT	CASSLLASGTDTQYF
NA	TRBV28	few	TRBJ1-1	TGTGCCAGCACCCCGTGGGGCTCGGCTGAAGCTTTCTTT	CASTPWGSAEAFF
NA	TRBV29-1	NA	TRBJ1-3	TGCAGCGTTGATAGTACAGGAGATTCTGGAAACACCATATATTTT	CSVDSTGDSGNTIYF
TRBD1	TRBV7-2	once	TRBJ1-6	TGTGCCAGCAGCTTAACAGGACAGGGGTATTCACCCCTCCACTTT	CASSLTGQGYSPLHF
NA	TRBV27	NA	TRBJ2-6	TGTGCCAGCAGTGCCTACTCTGGGGCCAACGTCCTGACTTTC	CASSAYSGANVLTF
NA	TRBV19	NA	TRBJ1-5	TGTGCCAGTAGTATAATAACAGCCGGCAATCAGCCCCAGCATTTT	CASSIITAGNQPQHF
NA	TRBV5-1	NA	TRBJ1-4	TGCGCCAGCAGCCAAGGATGGTTGGAGGAAAAACTGTTTTTT	CASSQGWLEEKLFF
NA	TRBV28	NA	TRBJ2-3	TGTGCCAGCAGTCTCGGTAATACGCAGTATTTT	CASSLGNTQYF
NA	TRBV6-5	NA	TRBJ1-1	TGTGCCAGCAGGAGGCAATCGGTTGAAGCTTTCTTT	CASRRQSVEAFF
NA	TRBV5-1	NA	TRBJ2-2	TGCGCCAGCAGCAGTACTTCTAGCGACACCGGGGAGCTGTTTTTT	CASSSTSSDTGELFF
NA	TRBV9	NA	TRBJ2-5	TGTGCCAGCAGCGTAGCTTCAGGTCGCGAGACCCAGTACTTC	CASSVASGRETQYF
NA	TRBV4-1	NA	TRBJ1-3	TGCGCCAGCAGCCAAGAACAGGGAAGTGGAAACACCATATATTTT	CASSQEQGSGNTIYF
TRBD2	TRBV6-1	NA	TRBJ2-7	TGTGCCAGCAGTGAAGACGTAGGGACTACCTCCTACGAGCAGTACTTC	CASSEDVGTTSYEQYF
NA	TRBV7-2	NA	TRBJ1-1	TGTGCCAGCAGCTTAATGGCGAACACTGAAGCTTTCTTT	CASSLMANTEAFF
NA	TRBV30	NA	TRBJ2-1	TGTGCCTGGAGTGGGGGGCGAGCTAGCTCCTACAATGAGCAGTTCTTC	CAWSGGRASSYNEQFF
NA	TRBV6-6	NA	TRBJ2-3	TGTGCCAGCAGTTACTCCAACAGACCTAGCACAGATACGCAGTATTTT	CASSYSNRPSTDTQYF
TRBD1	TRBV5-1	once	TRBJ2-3	TGCGCCAGCAGCACGGGACAGGGGACAGATACGCAGTATTTT	CASSTGQGTDTQYF
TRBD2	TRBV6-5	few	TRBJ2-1	TGTGCCAGCAGCTACTGGACTAGCGGAGAATACAATGAGCAGTTCTTC	CASSYWTSGEYNEQFF
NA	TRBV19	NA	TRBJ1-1	TGTGCCAGTAGTTTTCCAGGGATTAGGACTGAAGCTTTCTTT	CASSFPGIRTEAFF
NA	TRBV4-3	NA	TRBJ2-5	TGCGCCAGCAGCCTGGGACTCCAAGAGACCCAGTACTTC	CASSLGLQETQYF
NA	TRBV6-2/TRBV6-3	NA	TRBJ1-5	TGTGCCAGCAGTCTACAACAGGGACGGGGCGGCAATCAGCCCCAGCATTTT	CASSLQQGRGGNQPQHF
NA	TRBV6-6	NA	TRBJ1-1	TGTGCCAGCAGTTACGTAACAGCCGACACTGAAGCTTTCTTT	CASSYVTADTEAFF
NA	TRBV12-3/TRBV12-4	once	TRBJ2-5	TGTGCCAGCAGTTCAACAGGGCCCGAGACCCAGTACTTC	CASSSTGPETQYF
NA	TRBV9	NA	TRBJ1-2	TGTGCCAGCAGCGTAGGCGGGGCAATGAATAACTATGGCTACACCTTC	CASSVGGAMNNYGYTF
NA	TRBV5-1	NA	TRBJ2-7	TGCGCCAGCAGCTTCCTCGACGGCGGCTACGAGCAGTACTTC	CASSFLDGGYEQYF
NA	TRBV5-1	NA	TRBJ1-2	TGCGCCAGCAGCGGAATACAGGGCCCTGTCTATGGCTACACCTTC	CASSGIQGPVYGYTF
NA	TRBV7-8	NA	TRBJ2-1	TGTGCCAGCAGCTTAGCGGTAATGGGCGGGGCCAACTACAATGAGCAGTTCTTC	CASSLAVMGGANYNEQFF
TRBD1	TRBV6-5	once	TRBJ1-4	TGTGCCAGCAGACCGGAGGGGGCGGCTAATGAAAAACTGTTTTTT	CASRPEGAANEKLFF
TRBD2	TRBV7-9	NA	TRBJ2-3	TGTGCCAGCAGCTTAGGGACTAGCGGGAGTGGAACAGATACGCAGTATTTT	CASSLGTSGSGTDTQYF
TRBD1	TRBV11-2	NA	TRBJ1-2	TGTGCCAGCAGCTCCGGACAGGGGGCGCTTGGCTACACCTTC	CASSSGQGALGYTF
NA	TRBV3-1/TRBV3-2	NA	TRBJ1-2	TGTGCCAGCAGCCATGGGAGGGACACCAAGCGATACGGCTACACCTTC	CASSHGRDTKRYGYTF
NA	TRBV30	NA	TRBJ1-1	TGTGCCTGGAGTGTGGGGGGGAACACTGAAGCTTTCTTT	CAWSVGGNTEAFF
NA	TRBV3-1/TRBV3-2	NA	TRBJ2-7	TGTGCCAGCAGCGAAGTTCCGGGGAGCTACGAGCAGTACTTC	CASSEVPGSYEQYF
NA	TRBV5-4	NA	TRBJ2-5	TGTGCCAGCAAGCAGGGCCCTGTACAAGAGACCCAGTACTTC	CASKQGPVQETQYF
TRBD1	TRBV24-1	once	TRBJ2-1	TGTGCCACCAGTGATTTGGCCGGGACAGGGAACAATGAGCAGTTCTTC	CATSDLAGTGNNEQFF
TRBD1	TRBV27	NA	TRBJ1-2	TGTGCCAGCAGACGACAGGGCCGGGCATATGGCTACACCTTC	CASRRQGRAYGYTF
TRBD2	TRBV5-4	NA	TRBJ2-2	TGTGCCAGCAGCTTGAGCGGGACGAACACCGGGGAGCTGTTTTTT	CASSLSGTNTGELFF
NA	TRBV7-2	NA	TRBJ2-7	TGTGCCAGCAGCTTAGTACACAGGGAAAACGAGCAGTACTTC	CASSLVHRENEQYF
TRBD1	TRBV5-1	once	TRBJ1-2	TGCGCCAGCAGCGGGACAGGGAGCCTTGGCTACACCTTC	CASSGTGSLGYTF
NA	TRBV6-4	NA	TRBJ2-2	TGTGCCAGCAGTGTGACTAAGTGGGCCGGGGAGCTGTTTTTT	CASSVTKWAGELFF
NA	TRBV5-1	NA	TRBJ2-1	TGCGCCAGCAGCTTTGGGACTTCTTCCTACAATGAGCAGTTCTTC	CASSFGTSSYNEQFF
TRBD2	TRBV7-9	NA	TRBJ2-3	TGTGCCAGCAGGTCCGGAGGCACTAGCGGAAGCACAGATACGCAGTATTTT	CASRSGGTSGSTDTQYF
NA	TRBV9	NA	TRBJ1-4	TGTGCCAGCAGCGTATCTGACTTTAGTAATGAAAAACTGTTTTTT	CASSVSDFSNEKLFF
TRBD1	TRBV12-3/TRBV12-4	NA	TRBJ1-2	TGTGCCAGCAGGCGGACAGGGCAGGGCTACACCTTC	CASRRTGQGYTF
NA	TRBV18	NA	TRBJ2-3	TGTGCCAGCTCACCGGTCCCTAGTTCGGCAGATACGCAGTATTTT	CASSPVPSSADTQYF
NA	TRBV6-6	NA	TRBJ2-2	TGTGCCAGCAAGTCCGACTCTTCCCGCGGGGAGCTGTTTTTT	CASKSDSSRGELFF
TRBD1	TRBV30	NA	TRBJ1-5	TGTGCCTGGAGTGTATTCGGACAGGGGAGCAATCAGCCCCAGCATTTT	CAWSVFGQGSNQPQHF
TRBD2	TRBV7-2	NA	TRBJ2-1	TGTGCCAGCAGCCTGGGGACGGGCGGGGGTCTAAATGAGCAGTTCTTC	CASSLGTGGGLNEQFF
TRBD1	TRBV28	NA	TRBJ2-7	TGTGCCAGCAGCCTTCAACAGGGGAACTACGAGCAGTACTTC	CASSLQQGNYEQYF
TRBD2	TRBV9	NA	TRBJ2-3	TGTGCCAGCAGCATCGGACTAGCGGGAGCCCCTAGCACAGATACGCAGTATTTT	CASSIGLAGAPSTDTQYF
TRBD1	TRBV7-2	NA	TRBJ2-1	TGTGCCAGCAGCTTAGGACGGGCAGGGGGCAAAGGTGAGCAGTTCTTC	CASSLGRAGGKGEQFF
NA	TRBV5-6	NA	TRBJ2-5	TGTGCCAGCAGCTTCCTGTTGGGGGCTGGGACCCAGTACTTC	CASSFLLGAGTQYF
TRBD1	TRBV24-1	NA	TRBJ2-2	TGTGCCACCAGTGATTTACAGGGGGACACCGGGGAGCTGTTTTTT	CATSDLQGDTGELFF
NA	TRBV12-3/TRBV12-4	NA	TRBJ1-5	TGTGCCAGCAGTTGGACAGATCAGCCCCAGCATTTT	CASSWTDQPQHF
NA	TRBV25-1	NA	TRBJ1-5	TGTGCCAGCGAGGCAGGGGATAGCAATCAGCCCCAGCATTTT	CASEAGDSNQPQHF
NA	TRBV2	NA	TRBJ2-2	TGTGCCAGCAAGAGCGAGATCGGGGCCGGGGAGCTGTTTTTT	CASKSEIGAGELFF
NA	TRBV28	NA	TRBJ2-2	TGTGCCAGCAGTTTACCTGACAGGGGTTGGCGGGAGATTCCGGGGGAGCTGTTTTTT	CASSLPDRGWREIPGELFF
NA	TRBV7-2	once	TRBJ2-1	TGTGCCAGCAGTTCAACCGGGACACAGATCTACAATGAGCAGTTCTTC	CASSSTGTQIYNEQFF
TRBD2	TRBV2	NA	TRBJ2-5	TGTGCCAGCAGTGAAGGGAGTACGTGGGGGGGTTCAGAGACCCAGTACTTC	CASSEGSTWGGSETQYF